This T cell receptor (beta chain) was found in a study of blood T cell repertoires in COVID-19. Study details: The origin of the acute and convalescent COVID-19 samples was the United States, Italy and Spain. PBMCs, B-cell-depleted T cells, or T cells were the source of the cDNA or gDNA that made up the material.

V lost 4 bases, J lost 1 base, and 13 bases lay in between. The CDR3 is 15 residues long. Looked up from germline, CDR1 is SNHLY and CDR2 is FYNNEI. Per the authors' pipeline: Amplification with reference gene primers provided the estimates of nucleated cell counts. Libraries were prepared by immunoSEQ multiplex PCR; TCRdb keeps only in-frame clonotypes and omits some of them. For V, J and clone size, that table is used; D and trimming come from the DNA. The sample consists of hundreds of thousands of clones, approximately 85% of them appearing once. This clonotype was obtained from a man in his forties or fifties with active or convalescent COVID-19. Sequenced material: peripheral blood. This chain connects TRBV2 to TRBJ1-1; D possibly corresponds to TRBD1 (6 bases). The CDR3 loop reads CASSVVQDRNTEAFF. Here the CDR3 DNA reads TGTGCCAGCAGTGTAGTTCAGGACAGGAACACTGAAGCTTTCTTT.